The T cell receptor (beta chain) described here comes from a study of T cell responses to AZD1222 COVID-19 vaccine. Some clones are missing from TCRdb's copy, which holds only in-frame ones; the method was immunoSEQ multiplex PCR. The sample has around 130,000 clones; roughly 93% are singletons. Remarks on this clone: What it binds is not known.

The V gene end was trimmed by 6 bases and the J gene end by 8 bases; junction bases not matched to a gene: 6. The CDR3 is 13 residues long. General study findings and limits: Seropositive at baseline were only a handful of AZD1222 recipients. Close to half of spike-specific TCRs reportedly recognize unmutated variant regions.

Sequences were derived from peripheral blood, sampled on day 0 of AZD1222 vaccination. The gene calls are TRBV12-3 or TRBV12-4 and TRBJ1-2; 10 bases line up with TRBD1. The receptor was derived from an adult in good health. The CDR3 DNA reads as TGTGCCAGCAGACAGACAGGGGGCACAGGCTACACCTTC. It codes for CASRQTGGTGYTF.